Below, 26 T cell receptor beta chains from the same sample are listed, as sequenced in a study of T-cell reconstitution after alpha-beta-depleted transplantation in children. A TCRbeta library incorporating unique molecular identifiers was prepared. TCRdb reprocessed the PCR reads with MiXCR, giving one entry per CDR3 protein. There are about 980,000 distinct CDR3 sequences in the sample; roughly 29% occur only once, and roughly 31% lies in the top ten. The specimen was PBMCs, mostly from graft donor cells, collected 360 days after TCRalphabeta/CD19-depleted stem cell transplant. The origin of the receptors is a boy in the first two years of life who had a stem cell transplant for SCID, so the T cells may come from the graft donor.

CDR3 in DNA: TGTGCCAGCAGCCCAGGCGTAGGGGAGGACACTGAAGCTTTCTTT. Protein sequence: CASSPGVGEDTEAFF. The V call is TRBV11-2, the J call TRBJ1-1; D possibly corresponds to TRBD1 (5 bases). This CDR3 is 15 amino acids long. Trimming stripped 5 bases from V and 3 bases from J, with 16 bases between. Germline V gene data show CDR1 as SGHAT and CDR2 as FQNNGV.

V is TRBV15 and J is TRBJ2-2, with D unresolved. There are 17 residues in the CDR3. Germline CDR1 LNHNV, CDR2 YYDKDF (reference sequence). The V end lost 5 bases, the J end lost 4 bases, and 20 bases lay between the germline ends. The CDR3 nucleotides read TGTGCCACCAGCCTACACCCCCTAGGATTGAGCACCGGGGAGCTGTTTTTT. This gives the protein CATSLHPLGLSTGELFF.

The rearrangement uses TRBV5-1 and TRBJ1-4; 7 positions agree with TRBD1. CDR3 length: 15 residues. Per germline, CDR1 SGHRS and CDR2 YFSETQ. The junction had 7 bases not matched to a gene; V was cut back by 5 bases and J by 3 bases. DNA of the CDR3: TGCGCCAGCAGTTCGGGACAGCCGCCTAATGAAAAACTGTTTTTT. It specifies CASSSGQPPNEKLFF.

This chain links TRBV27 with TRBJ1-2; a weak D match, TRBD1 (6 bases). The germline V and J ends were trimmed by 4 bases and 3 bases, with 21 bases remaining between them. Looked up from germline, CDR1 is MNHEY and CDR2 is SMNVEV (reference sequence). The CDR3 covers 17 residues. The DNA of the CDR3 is TGTGCCAGCAGTTCACGATTTTGGGGGGCGCAGGACTATGGCTACACCTTC. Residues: CASSSRFWGAQDYGYTF.

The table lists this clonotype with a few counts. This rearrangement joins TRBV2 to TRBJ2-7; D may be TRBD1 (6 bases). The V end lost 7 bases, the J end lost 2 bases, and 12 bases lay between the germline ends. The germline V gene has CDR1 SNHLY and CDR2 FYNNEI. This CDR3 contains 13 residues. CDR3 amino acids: CASNGQPPYEQYF. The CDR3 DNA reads TGTGCCAGCAATGGACAGCCTCCCTACGAGCAGTACTTC.

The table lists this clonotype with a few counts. The CDR3: CASSLVRLQNTEAFF. The CDR3 coding sequence is TGTGCCAGCAGCTTGGTTAGGCTACAGAACACTGAAGCTTTCTTT. The V and J genes are TRBV5-6 and TRBJ1-1; D not resolved. Trimming took 0 bases from V and 1 from J, leaving 10 bases between them. Germline V gene sequence: CDR1 SGHDT, CDR2 YYEEEE. The CDR3 length is 15 residues.

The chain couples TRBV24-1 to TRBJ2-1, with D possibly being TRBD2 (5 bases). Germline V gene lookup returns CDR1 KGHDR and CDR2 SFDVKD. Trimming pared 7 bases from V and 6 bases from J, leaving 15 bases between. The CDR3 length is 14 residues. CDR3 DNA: TGTGCCACCAGCTTAGGATTAGCGCTCAATGAGCAGTTCTTC. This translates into CATSLGLALNEQFF.

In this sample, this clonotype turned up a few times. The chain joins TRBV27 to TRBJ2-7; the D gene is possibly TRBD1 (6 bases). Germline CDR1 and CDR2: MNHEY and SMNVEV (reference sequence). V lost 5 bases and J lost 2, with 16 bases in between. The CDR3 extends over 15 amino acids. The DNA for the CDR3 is TGTGCCAGCAGTCCCCTGAGACAGGCGCCCTACGAGCAGTACTTC. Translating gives CASSPLRQAPYEQYF.

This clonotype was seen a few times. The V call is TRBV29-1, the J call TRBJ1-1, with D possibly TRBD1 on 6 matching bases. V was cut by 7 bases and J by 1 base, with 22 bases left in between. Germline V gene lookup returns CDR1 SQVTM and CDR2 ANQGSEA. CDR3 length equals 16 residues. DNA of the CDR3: TGCAGCGCGTCGTACAGGGTTCAAAGAGGGAACACTGAAGCTTTCTTT. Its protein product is CSASYRVQRGNTEAFF.

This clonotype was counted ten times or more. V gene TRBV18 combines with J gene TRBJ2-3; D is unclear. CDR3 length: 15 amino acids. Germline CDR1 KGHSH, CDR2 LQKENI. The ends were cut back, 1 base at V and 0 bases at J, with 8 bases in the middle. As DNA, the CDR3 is TGTGCCAGCTCACCACGGAGCTACAGCACAGATACGCAGTATTTT. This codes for CASSPRSYSTDTQYF.

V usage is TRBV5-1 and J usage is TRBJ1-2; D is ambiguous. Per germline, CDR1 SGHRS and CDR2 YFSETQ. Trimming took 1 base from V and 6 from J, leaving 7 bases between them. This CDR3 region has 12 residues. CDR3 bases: TGCGCCAGCAGCTTGCCGTCCGATGGCTACACCTTC. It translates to CASSLPSDGYTF.

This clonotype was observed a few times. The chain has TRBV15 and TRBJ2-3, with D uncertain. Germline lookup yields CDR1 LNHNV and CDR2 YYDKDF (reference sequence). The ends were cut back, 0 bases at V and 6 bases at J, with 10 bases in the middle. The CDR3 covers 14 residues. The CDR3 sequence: CATSRDWTRDTQYF. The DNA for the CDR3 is TGTGCCACCAGCAGAGATTGGACCCGGGATACGCAGTATTTT. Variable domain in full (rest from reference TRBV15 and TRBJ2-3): DAMVIQNPRYQVTQFGKPVTLSCSQTLNHNVMYWYQQKSSQAPKLLFHYYDKDFNNEADTPDNFQSRRPNTSFCFLDIRSPGLGDTAMYLCATSRDWTRDTQYFGPGTRLTVL.

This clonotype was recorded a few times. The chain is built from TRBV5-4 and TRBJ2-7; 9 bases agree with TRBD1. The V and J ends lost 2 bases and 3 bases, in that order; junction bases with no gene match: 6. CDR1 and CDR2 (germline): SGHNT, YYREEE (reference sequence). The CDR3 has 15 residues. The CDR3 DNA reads TGTGCCAGCAGCTTCACAGGGGGCGAACTCTACGAGCAGTACTTC. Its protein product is CASSFTGGELYEQYF.

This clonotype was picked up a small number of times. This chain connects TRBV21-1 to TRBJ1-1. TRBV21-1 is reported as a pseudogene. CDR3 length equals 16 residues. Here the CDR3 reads CASSKVRRTMNTEAFF. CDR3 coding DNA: TGTGCCAGCAGCAAAGTCAGGCGAACTATGAACACTGAAGCTTTCTTT.

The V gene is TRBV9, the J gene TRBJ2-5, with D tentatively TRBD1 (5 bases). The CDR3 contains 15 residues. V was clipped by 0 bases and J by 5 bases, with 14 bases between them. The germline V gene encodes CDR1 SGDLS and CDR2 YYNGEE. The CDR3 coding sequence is TGTGCCAGCAGCGTAGAAGGCAGGGTATACGAGACCCAGTACTTC. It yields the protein CASSVEGRVYETQYF. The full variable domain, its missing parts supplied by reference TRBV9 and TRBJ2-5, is DSGVTQTPKHLITATGQRVTLRCSPRSGDLSVYWYQQSLDQGLQFLIQYYNGEERAKGNILERFSAQQFPDLHSELNLSSLELGDSALYFCASSVEGRVYETQYFGPGTRLLVL.

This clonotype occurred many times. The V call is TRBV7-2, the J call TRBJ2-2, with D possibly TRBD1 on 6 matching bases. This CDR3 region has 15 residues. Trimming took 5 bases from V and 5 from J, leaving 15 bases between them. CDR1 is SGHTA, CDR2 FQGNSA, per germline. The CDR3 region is CASSRTGLQTGELFF. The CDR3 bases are TGTGCCAGCAGCCGAACAGGGTTGCAAACCGGGGAGCTGTTTTTT. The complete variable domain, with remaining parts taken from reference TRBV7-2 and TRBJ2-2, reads GAGVSQSPSNKVTEKGKDVELRCDPISGHTALYWYRQSLGQGLEFLIYFQGNSAPDKSGLPSDRFSAERTGGSVSTLTIQRTQQEDSAVYLCASSRTGLQTGELFFGEGSRLTVL.

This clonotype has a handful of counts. CDR3 bases: TGTGCCAGCAGCCTGACCGGGACAGGGGGTAAGACCCAGTACTTC. Residues: CASSLTGTGGKTQYF. The rearrangement links TRBV12-3 or TRBV12-4 to TRBJ2-5; 11 bases are shared with TRBD1. V gave up 6 bases and J gave up 6 bases; unmatched junction bases: 9. This CDR3 contains 15 residues.

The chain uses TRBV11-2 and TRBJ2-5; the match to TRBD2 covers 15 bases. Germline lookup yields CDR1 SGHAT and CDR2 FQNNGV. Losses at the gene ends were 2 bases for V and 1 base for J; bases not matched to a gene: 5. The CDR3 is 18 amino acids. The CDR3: CASSLLTGLAGGQETQYF. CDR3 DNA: TGTGCCAGCAGCTTATTGACGGGACTAGCGGGGGGCCAAGAGACCCAGTACTTC.

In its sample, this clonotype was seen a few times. In DNA form, the CDR3 reads TGTGCCAGCAGTTGGACAGGAGAGCAAGAGACCCAGTACTTC. It specifies CASSWTGEQETQYF. V usage is TRBV28 and J usage is TRBJ2-5, with 7 nucleotides matching TRBD1. The CDR3 spans 14 residues. CDR1 is MDHEN, CDR2 SYDVKM, per germline. V shed 4 bases, J shed 2 bases, and the junction held 4 bases outside the gene matches.

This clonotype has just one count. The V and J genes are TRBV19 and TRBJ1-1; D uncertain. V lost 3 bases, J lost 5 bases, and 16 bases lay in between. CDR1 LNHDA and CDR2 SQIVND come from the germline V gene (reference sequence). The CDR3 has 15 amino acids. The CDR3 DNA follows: TGTGCCAGTAGTATTAGGTGGGTTACCCCAACTGAAGCTTTCTTT. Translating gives CASSIRWVTPTEAFF.

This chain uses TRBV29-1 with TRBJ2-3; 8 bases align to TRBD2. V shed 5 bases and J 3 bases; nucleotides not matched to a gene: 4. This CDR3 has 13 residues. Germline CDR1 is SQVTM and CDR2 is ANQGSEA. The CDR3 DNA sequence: TGCAGCGTTACGGGGGGGATAACAGATACGCAGTATTTT. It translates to CSVTGGITDTQYF.

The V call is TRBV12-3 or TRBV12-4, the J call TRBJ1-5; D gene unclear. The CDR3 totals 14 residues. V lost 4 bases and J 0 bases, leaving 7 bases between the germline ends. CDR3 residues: CASSYGFSNQPQHF. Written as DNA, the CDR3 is TGTGCCAGCAGTTACGGATTTAGCAATCAGCCCCAGCATTTT.

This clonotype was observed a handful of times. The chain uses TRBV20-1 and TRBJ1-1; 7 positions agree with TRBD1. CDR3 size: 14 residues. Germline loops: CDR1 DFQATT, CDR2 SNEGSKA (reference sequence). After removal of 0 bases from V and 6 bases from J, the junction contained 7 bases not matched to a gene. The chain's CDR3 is CSARDRQGGSEAFF. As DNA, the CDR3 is TGCAGTGCTAGAGACCGACAGGGAGGGTCTGAAGCTTTCTTT.

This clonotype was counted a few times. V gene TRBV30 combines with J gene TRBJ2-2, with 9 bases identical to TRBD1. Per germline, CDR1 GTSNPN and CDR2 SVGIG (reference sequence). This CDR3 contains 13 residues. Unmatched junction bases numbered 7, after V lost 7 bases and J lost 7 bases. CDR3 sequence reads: CASRDRVVGELFF. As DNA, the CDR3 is TGTGCCTCGCGGGACAGGGTGGTCGGGGAGCTGTTTTTT.

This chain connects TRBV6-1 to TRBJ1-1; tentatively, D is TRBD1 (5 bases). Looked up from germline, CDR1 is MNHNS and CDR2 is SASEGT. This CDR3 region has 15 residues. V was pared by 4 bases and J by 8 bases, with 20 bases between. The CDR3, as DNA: TGTGCCAGCAGTGTCCAAGGGGCGATCTTTCGAGAAGCTTTCTTT. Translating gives CASSVQGAIFREAFF.

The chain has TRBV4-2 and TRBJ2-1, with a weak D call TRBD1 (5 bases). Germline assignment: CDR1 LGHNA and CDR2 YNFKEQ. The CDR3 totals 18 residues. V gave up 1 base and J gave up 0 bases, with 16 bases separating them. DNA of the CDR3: TGTGCCAGCAGCCAAGTCGCCGCAGGGCTTAGCTCCTACAATGAGCAGTTCTTC. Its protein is CASSQVAAGLSSYNEQFF.